The source of this TCR beta chain is a study of metastatic and nonmetastatic thyroid tumors. Study at large: Where malignant and benign thyroid patients were concerned, repertoires were compared across blood and tumor or nodule tissue. Whole-study findings and limits: Reported TCR beta diversity, measured in blood and tumor, was significantly higher for malignant thyroid tumors than for benign nodules.

Patients were all untreated before their thyroid surgery. Original methodology: Using the CDR3 differences seen across clinicopathological groups, the authors built a distant-metastasis classifier for papillary thyroid cancer, which was meant to discriminate distant-metastatic patients. MiXCR reprocessed the PCR reads for TCRdb. The V and J calls shown here were made by TCRdb, not taken from the authors' results. This table holds roughly 11,000 clones, under 30% found once. Deletions cut 1 base from V and 0 bases from J, with 3 bases between. CDR3 length equals 13 residues. Germline CDR1 SNHLY, CDR2 FYNNEI. Comments on this clone: As yet, its antigen is unknown.

The source is a male donor with papillary thyroid cancer or a benign thyroid nodule (not recorded which). Some clones in this sample may be carry-over from other donors' samples. The sample taken for sequencing was adjacent normal tissue. This sequence joins TRBV2 and TRBJ1-1; D uncertain. The CDR3 is CASSEGMNTEAFF. In nucleotides, the CDR3 is TGTGCCAGCAGTGAAGGAATGAACACTGAAGCTTTCTTT. Together with reference TRBV2 and TRBJ1-1, the CDR3 gives the full variable domain: EPEVTQTPSHQVTQMGQEVILRCVPISNHLYFYWYRQILGQKVEFLVSFYNNEISEKSEIFDDQFSVERPDGSNFTLKIRSTKLEDSAMYFCASSEGMNTEAFFGQGTRLTVV.